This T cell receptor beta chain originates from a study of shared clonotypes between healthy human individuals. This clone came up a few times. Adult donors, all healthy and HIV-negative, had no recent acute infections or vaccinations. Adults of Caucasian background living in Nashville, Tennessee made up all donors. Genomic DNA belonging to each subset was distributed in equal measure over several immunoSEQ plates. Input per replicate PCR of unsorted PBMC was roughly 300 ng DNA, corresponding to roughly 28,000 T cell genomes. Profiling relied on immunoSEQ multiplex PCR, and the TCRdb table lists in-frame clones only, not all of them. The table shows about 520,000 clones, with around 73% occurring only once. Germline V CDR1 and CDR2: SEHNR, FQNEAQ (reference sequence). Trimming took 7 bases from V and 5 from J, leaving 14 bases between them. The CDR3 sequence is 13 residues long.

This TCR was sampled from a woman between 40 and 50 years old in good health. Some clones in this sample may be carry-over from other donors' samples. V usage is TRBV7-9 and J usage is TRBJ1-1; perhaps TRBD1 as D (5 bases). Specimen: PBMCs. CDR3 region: CASNLGGGTEAFF. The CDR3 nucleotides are TGTGCCAGCAACCTTGGGGGGGGAACTGAAGCTTTCTTT.